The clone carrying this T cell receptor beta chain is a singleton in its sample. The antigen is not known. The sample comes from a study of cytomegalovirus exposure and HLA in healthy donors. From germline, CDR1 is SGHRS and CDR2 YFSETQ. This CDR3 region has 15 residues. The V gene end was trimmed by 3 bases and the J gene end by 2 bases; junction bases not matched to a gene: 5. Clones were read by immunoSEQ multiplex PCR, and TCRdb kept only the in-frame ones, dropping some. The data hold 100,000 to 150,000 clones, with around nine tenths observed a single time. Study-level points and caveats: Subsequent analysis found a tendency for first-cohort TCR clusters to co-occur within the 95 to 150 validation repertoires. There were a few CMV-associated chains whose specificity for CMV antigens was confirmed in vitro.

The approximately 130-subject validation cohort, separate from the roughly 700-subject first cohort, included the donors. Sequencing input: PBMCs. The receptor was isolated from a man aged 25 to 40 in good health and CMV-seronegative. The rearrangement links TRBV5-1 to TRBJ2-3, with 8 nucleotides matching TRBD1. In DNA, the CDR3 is TGCGCCAGCAGCTCACGGACAGGGCCCACAGATACGCAGTATTTT. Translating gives CASSSRTGPTDTQYF.